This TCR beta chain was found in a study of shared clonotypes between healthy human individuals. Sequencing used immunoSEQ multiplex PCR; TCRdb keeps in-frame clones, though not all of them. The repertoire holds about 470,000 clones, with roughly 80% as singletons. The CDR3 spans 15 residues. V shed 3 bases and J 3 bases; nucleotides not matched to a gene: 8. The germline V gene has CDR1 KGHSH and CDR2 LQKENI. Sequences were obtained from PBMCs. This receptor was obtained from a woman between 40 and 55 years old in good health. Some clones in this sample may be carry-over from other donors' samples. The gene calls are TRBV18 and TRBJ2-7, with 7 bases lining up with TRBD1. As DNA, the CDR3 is TGTGCCAGCTCACCCGGGACAGCAACCGACTACGAGCAGTACTTC. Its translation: CASSPGTATDYEQYF. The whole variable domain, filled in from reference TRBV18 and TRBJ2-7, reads NAGVMQNPRHLVRRRGQEARLRCSPMKGHSHVYWYRQLPEEGLKFMVYLQKENIIDESGMPKERFSAEFPKEGPSILRIQQVVRGDSAAYFCASSPGTATDYEQYFGPGTRLTVT.